This T cell receptor (beta chain) appears in the sequencing data of a study of PD-1 blockade in classical Hodgkin lymphoma. Study as a whole: Patients were given intravenous nivolumab, 3 mg/kg, every 2 weeks.

The germline CDR1 and CDR2 sequences are KGHSH and LQKENI. Trimming removed 3 bases from V and 1 base from J, with 15 bases in between. CDR3 length equals 16 residues. Autologous stem cell transplantation was followed by relapse in every patient, and brentuximab vedotin exposure varied. TCRdb keeps only in-frame clones here, not all; method: immunoSEQ multiplex PCR. There are 43,000 or so clones in the sample; about three quarters occur only once, and about 11% lies in the top ten. The TCR originated in a human donor with classical Hodgkin lymphoma. Sample: peripheral blood mononuclear cells (PBMCs), taken at baseline. This chain uses TRBV18 with TRBJ2-5; tentatively, D is TRBD1 (6 bases). The CDR3 coding sequence is TGTGCCAGCTCACCCTTACGGACAGCGGCCCAAGAGACCCAGTACTTC. Protein sequence: CASSPLRTAAQETQYF.